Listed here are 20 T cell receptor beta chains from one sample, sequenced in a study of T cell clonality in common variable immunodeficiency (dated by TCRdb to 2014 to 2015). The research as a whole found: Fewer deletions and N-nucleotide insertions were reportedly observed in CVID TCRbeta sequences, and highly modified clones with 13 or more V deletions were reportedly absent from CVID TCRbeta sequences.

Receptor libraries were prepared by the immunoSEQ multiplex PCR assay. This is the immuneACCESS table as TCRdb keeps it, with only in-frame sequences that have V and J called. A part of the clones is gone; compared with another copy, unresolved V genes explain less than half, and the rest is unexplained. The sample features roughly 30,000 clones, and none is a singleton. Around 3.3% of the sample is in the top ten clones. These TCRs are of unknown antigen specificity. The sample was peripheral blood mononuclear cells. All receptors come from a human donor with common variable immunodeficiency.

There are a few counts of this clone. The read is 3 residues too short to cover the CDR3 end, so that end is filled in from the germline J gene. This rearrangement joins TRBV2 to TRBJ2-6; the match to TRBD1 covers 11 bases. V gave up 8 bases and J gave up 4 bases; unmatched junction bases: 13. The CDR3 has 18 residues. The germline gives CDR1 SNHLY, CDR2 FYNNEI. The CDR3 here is CASHWGTGGLSGANVLTF. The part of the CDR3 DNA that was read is TGTGCCAGCCATTGGGGGACAGGGGGATTATCCGGGGCCAACGTC. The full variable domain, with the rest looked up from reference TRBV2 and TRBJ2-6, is EPEVTQTPSHQVTQMGQEVILRCVPISNHLYFYWYRQILGQKVEFLVSFYNNEISEKSEIFDDQFSVERPDGSNFTLKIRSTKLEDSAMYFCASHWGTGGLSGANVLTFGAGSRLTVL.

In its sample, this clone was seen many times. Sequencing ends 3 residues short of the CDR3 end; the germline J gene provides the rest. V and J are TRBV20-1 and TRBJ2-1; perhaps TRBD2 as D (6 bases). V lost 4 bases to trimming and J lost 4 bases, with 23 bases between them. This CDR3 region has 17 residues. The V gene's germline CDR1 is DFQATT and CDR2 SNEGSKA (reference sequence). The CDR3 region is CSATGIRRGRSYNEQFF. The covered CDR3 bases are TGCAGTGCTACTGGAATTCGGCGGGGCCGGAGTTACAATGAG.

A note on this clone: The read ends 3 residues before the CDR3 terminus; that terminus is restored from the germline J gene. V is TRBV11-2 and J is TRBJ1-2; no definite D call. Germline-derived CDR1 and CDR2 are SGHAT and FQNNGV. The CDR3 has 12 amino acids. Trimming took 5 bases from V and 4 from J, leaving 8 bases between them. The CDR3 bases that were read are TGTGCCAGCAGCCCCGAGGGCTATGGC. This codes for CASSPEGYG. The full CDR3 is CASSPEGYGYTF.

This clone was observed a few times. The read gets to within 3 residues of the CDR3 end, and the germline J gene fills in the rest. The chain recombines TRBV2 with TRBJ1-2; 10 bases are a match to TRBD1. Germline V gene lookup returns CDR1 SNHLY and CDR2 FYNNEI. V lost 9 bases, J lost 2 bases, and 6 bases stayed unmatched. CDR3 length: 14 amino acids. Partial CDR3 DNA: TGTGCCAGTTCTACGGGACAGGGGAACTATGGC. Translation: CASSTGQGNYG. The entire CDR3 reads CASSTGQGNYGYTF.

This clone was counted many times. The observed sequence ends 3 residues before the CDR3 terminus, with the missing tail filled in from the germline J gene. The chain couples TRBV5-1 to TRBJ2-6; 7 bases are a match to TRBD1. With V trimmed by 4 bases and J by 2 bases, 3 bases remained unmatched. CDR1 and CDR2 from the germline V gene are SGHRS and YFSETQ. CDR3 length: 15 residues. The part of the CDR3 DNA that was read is TGCGCCAGCAGCGCCACAGGGGCTGGGGCCAACGTC. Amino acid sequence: CASSATGAGANV. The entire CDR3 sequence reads CASSATGAGANVLTF.

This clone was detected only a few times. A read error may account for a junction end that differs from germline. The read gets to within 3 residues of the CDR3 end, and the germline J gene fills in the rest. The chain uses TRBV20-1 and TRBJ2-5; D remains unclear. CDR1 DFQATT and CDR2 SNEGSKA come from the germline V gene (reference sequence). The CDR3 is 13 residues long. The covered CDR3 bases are TGCAGTGCCAGAGACAATAGCCAAGAGACC. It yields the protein CSARDNSQET. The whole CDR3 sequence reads CSARDNSQETQYF.

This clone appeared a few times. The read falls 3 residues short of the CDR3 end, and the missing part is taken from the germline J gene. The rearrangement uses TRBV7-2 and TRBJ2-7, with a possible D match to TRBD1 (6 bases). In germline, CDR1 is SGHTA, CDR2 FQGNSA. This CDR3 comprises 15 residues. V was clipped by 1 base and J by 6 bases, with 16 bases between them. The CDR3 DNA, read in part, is TGTGCCAGCAGCTTAGTGGGGGCCAGCATGCCCGAG. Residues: CASSLVGASMPE. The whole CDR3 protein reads CASSLVGASMPEQYF.

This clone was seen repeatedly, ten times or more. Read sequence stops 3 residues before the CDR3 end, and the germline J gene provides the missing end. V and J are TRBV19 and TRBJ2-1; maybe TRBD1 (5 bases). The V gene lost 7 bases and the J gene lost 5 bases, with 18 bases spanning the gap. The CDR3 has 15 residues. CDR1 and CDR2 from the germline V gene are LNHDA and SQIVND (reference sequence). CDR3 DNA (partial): TGTGCCAGTAAAACTATCGGCAGGGCCAACAATGAG. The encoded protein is CASKTIGRANNE. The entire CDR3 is CASKTIGRANNEQFF.

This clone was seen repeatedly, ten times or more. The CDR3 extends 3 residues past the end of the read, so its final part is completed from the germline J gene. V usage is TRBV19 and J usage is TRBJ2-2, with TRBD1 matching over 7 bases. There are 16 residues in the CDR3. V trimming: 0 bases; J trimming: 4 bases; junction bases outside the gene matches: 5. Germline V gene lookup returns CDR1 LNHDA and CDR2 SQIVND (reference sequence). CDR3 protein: CASSIDWGQTTGELFF. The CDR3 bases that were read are TGTGCCAGTAGTATAGATTGGGGACAGACCACCGGGGAG.

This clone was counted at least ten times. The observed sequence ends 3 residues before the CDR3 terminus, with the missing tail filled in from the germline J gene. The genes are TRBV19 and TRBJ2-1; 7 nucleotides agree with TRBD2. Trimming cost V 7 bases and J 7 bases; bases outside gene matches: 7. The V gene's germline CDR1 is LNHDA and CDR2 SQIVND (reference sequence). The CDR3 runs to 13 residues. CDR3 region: CASTYGTMNEQFF. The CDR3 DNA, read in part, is TGTGCCAGTACTTACGGGACTATGAATGAG.

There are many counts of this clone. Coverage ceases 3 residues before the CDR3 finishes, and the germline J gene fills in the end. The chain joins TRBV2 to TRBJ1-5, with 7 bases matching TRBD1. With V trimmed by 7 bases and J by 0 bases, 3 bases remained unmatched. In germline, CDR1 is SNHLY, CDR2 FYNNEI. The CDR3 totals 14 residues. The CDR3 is CASTTGDSNQPQHF. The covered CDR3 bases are TGTGCCAGCACTACAGGGGATAGCAATCAGCCC.

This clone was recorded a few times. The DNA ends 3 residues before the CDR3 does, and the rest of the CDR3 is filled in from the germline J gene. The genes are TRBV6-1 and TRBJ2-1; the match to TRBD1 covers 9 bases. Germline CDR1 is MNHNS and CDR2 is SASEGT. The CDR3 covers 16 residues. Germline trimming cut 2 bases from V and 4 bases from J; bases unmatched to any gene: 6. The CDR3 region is CASSEWTGELYNEQFF. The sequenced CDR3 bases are TGTGCCAGCAGTGAATGGACAGGGGAGTTGTACAATGAG.

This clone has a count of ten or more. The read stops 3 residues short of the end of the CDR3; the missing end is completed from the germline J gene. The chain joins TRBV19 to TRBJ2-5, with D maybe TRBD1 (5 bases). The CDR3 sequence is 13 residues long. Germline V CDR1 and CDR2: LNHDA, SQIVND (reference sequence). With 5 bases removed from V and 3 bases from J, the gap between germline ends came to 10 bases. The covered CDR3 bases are TGTGCCAGTAGTTGGGGCACTAAAGAGACC. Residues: CASSWGTKET. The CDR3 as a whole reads CASSWGTKETQYF.

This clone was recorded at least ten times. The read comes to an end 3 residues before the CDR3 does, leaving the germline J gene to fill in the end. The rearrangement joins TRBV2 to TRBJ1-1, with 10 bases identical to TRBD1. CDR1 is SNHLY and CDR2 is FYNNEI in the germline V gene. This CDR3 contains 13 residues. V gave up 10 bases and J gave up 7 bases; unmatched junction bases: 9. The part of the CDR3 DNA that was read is TGTGCCACCCAGGGGGACAGGGGCATTGAA. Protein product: CATQGDRGIE. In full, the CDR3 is CATQGDRGIEAFF.

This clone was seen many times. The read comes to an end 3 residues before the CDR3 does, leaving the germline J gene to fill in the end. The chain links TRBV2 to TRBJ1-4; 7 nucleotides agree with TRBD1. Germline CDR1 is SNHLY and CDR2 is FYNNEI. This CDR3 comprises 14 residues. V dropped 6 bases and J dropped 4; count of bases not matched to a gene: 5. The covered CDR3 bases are TGTGCCAGCAGCCTCGACAGGGTTAATGAAAAA. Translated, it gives CASSLDRVNEK. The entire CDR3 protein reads CASSLDRVNEKLFF.

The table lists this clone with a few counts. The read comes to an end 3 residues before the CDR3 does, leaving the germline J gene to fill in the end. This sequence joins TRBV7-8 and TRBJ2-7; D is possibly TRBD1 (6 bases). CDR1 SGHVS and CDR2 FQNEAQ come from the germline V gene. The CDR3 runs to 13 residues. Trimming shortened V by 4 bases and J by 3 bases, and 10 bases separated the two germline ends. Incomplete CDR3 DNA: TGTGCCAGCAGCTCCGAACAGGGCTACGAG. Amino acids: CASSSEQGYE. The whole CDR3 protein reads CASSSEQGYEQYF.

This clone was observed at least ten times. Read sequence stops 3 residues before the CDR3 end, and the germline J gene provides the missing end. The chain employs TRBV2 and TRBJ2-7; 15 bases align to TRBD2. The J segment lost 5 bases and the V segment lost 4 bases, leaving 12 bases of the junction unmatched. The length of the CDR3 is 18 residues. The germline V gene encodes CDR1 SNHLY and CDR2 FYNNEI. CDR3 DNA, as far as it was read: TGTGCCAGCAGTGGGGGGGGGACTAGCGGGAGGATGGTCGACGAG. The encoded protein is CASSGGGTSGRMVDE. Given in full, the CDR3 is CASSGGGTSGRMVDEQYF.

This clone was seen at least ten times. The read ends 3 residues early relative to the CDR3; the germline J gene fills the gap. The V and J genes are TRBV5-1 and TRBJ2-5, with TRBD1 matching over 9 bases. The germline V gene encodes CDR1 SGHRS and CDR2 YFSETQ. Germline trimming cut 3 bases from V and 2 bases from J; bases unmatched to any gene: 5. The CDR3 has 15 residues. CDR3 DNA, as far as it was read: TGCGCCAGCAGCTCGGGACAGGGAGGACAAGAGACC. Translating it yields CASSSGQGGQET. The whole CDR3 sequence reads CASSSGQGGQETQYF.

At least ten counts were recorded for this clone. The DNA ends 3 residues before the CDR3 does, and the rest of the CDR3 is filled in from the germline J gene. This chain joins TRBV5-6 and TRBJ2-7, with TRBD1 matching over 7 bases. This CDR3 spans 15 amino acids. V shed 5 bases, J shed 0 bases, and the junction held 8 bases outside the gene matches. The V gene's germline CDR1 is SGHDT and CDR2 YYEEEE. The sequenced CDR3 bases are TGTGCCAGCAGTCTCCGGGACAGTCTCTCCTACGAG. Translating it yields CASSLRDSLSYE. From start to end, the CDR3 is CASSLRDSLSYEQYF.

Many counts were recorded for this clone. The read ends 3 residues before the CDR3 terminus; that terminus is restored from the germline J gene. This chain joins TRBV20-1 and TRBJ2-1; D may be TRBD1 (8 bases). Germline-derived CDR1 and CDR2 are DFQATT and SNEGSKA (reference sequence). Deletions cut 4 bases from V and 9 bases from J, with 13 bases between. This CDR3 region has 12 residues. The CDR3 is CSATTGGGEQFF. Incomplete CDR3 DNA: TGCAGTGCTACAACAGGGGGGGGTGAG.